This T cell receptor (beta chain) is drawn from a study of OX40 agonist ivuxolimab in advanced cancers. Of note for this clone: Its antigen is undetermined.

Broader study findings: Antigen targets of the expanded peripheral T cells went undetermined. In CD8+ T cells, expanded clones were on average more numerous than in CD4+. Clonal expansion from baseline to week 6 occurred in both CD4+ and CD8+ T cells.

Sequenced by immunoSEQ multiplex PCR; TCRdb stores in-frame clones only, minus some. The table lists about 22,000 clones, approximately 83% of them singletons. This CDR3 contains 15 residues. The V gene lost 5 bases and the J gene lost 2 bases, with 14 bases spanning the gap. From germline, CDR1 is SGHNT and CDR2 YENEEA. This clonotype was sampled from an adult with an advanced solid tumor such as melanoma, head and neck, liver or kidney cancer. The sample consisted of CD4+ or CD8+ T cells sorted from blood, taken in a trial of the OX40 agonist ivuxolimab. V usage is TRBV11-3 and J usage is TRBJ2-3; D unresolved. This CDR3 is CASSLLLGNTDTQYF. DNA for the CDR3: TGTGCCAGCAGCCTACTTTTGGGGAACACAGATACGCAGTATTTT.